This TCR beta chain was sequenced for a study of human T cells and chemical hapten exposure. Overall study context: Per-sample TCR yields varied mainly from small pooled library volume differences. Findings of the study overall: TCRs exceeding a frequency of 1 in 1000 stayed unchanged under DPC sensitization.

In regard to this clonotype: Its antigen is not known.

The time point denotes: healthy volunteer bleed at 2 weeks. Total RNA came from unfractionated whole blood. Germline V gene data show CDR1 as MNHEY and CDR2 as SVGEGT. CDR3 length equals 13 residues. Trimming removed 10 bases from V and 6 bases from J; junction bases left unmatched: 10. Individual cDNA molecules received unique molecular identifiers in the library. TCRdb itself ran the RACE reads through MiXCR, one entry per CDR3 protein. The data show roughly 130,000 distinct CDR3 sequences, roughly 9% seen once. Sequences were obtained from whole blood. The V gene is TRBV6-2 or TRBV6-3, the J gene TRBJ2-7; TRBD1 matches at 9 bases. This TCR was sampled from a male donor in good health. Some clones in this sample may be carry-over from other donors' samples. The CDR3 nucleotides are TGTGCCATCCACGGAACAGGGGGCAGCGAGCAGTACTTC. Amino acid sequence: CAIHGTGGSEQYF.